The 25 T cell receptor beta chains reported below all come from one sample, sequenced in a study of cytomegalovirus exposure and HLA in healthy donors. 13 Jbeta primers and 60 Vbeta primers were used for the PCR. Clones were read by immunoSEQ multiplex PCR, and TCRdb kept only the in-frame ones, dropping some. In the table there are some 120,000 clones, around 74% of which are singletons. Sequenced input: PBMCs. The receptors shown here come from a woman aged 50 to 60 in good health and CMV-seropositive.

This chain links TRBV7-6 with TRBJ2-3, with D possibly matching TRBD1 (7 bases). V shed 4 bases and J shed 5 bases, with 13 bases lying between them. The CDR3 contains 14 residues. Germline loops: CDR1 SGHVS, CDR2 FNYEAQ. Written as DNA, the CDR3 is TGTGCCAGCAGCTCCCGACAGGGAGGAGATACGCAGTATTTT. Its protein is CASSSRQGGDTQYF.

The genes are TRBV7-3 and TRBJ1-2, with D possibly matching TRBD1 (6 bases). The germline V gene has CDR1 SGHTA and CDR2 FQGTGA. The CDR3 runs to 12 residues. V was trimmed by 5 bases and J by 7 bases, leaving 11 bases between them. CDR3 nucleotides: TGTGCCAGCAGCGTACAGGGCGGTGGCTACACCTTC. Translating it yields CASSVQGGGYTF.

This chain links TRBV10-3 with TRBJ2-3, with D possibly TRBD1 on 6 matching bases. The CDR3 contains 13 residues. CDR1 and CDR2 (germline): ENHRY, SYGVKD. Trimming removed 10 bases at V and 2 bases at J, with 13 bases between. The CDR3 protein is CANANRDTDTQYF. The CDR3 DNA is TGTGCCAACGCTAACAGGGACACAGATACGCAGTATTTT.

As concerns this clone: At one end the junction does not follow the germline gene, possibly because of a read error. The CDR3 here is CSSSPQGATKNTEAFF. The CDR3 DNA is TGTTCCAGCAGCCCCCAGGGGGCGACGAAGAACACTGAAGCTTTCTTT. The V gene is TRBV7-9, the J gene TRBJ1-1; 8 positions agree with TRBD1. The CDR3 consists of 16 residues. Germline CDR1 reads SEHNR; CDR2 reads FQNEAQ (reference sequence).

In the case of this clone: The same CDR3 arises from other DNA sequences in this sample as well. This chain connects TRBV5-1 to TRBJ1-5, with D unresolved. V was trimmed by 4 bases and J by 0 bases, leaving 11 bases between them. The CDR3 extends over 15 amino acids. In germline, CDR1 is SGHRS, CDR2 YFSETQ. DNA of the CDR3: TGCGCCAGCAGCCTGGCAGGTGATAGCAATCAGCCCCAGCATTTT. Protein product: CASSLAGDSNQPQHF.

The chain employs TRBV9 and TRBJ1-2, with D perhaps matching TRBD1 (5 bases). The CDR3 length is 16 residues. V lost 0 bases and J 0 bases, leaving 12 bases between the germline ends. Germline V gives CDR1 SGDLS, CDR2 YYNGEE. Here the CDR3 DNA reads TGTGCCAGCAGCGTAGACGCCTACAGGCCTAACTATGGCTACACCTTC. It codes for CASSVDAYRPNYGYTF.

This clone appeared a few times. The chain couples TRBV16 to TRBJ2-3; 9 bases fit TRBD1. Trimming cost V 5 bases and J 0 bases; bases outside gene matches: 6. Germline CDR1 and CDR2: KGHSY and FQNENV. The CDR3 runs 16 residues. This CDR3 reads CASSSGTGTSTDTQYF. The CDR3 DNA is TGTGCCAGCAGCTCTGGGACAGGGACTAGCACAGATACGCAGTATTTT. The full variable domain, rest sourced from reference TRBV16 and TRBJ2-3, is GEEVAQTPKHLVRGEGQKAKLYCAPIKGHSYVFWYQQVLKNEFKFLISFQNENVFDETGMPKERFSAKCLPNSPCSLEIQATKLEDSAVYFCASSSGTGTSTDTQYFGPGTRLTVL.

This clone has a handful of counts. The junction does not match germline at one end; this may be a read error. This chain connects TRBV6-5 to TRBJ1-1; 9 bases fit TRBD1. This CDR3 is built from 11 residues. Germline CDR1 is MNHEY and CDR2 is SVGAGI. CDR3 region: CASRAPGQGQF. The CDR3 coding sequence is TGTGCCAGCAGAGCCCCGGGACAGGGACAATTT.

The chain is built from TRBV7-9 and TRBJ2-4; a weak D match, TRBD1 (6 bases). The CDR3 sequence is 18 residues long. V was trimmed by 1 base and J by 0 bases, leaving 16 bases between them. The germline V gene encodes CDR1 SEHNR and CDR2 FQNEAQ (reference sequence). CDR3 coding DNA: TGTGCCAGCAGCTTAGGCTTGACAGGACCGGTAGCCAAAAACATTCAGTACTTC. It yields the protein CASSLGLTGPVAKNIQYF.

This sequence joins TRBV6-4 and TRBJ2-3, with 9 nucleotides matching TRBD2. The trim removed 3 bases at V and 7 bases at J, leaving 5 bases unmatched. This CDR3 is built from 14 residues. Germline values: CDR1 MRHNA, CDR2 SNTAGT. The CDR3 DNA follows: TGTGCCAGCAGTGAAGCGGGGGGTTCCAATACGCAGTATTTT. Its translation: CASSEAGGSNTQYF.

Within the sample, this clone is medium-sized. This chain connects TRBV5-1 to TRBJ1-6; D is possibly TRBD1 (6 bases). The germline V and J ends were trimmed by 5 bases and 6 bases, with 15 bases remaining between them. Looked up from germline, CDR1 is SGHRS and CDR2 is YFSETQ. This CDR3 region has 15 residues. In DNA form, the CDR3 reads TGCGCCAGCAGAACAGGGAGTTACAGTAATTCACCCCTCCACTTT. This gives the protein CASRTGSYSNSPLHF.

The chain joins TRBV2 to TRBJ2-4; no clear D. Germline V CDR1 and CDR2: SNHLY, FYNNEI. Trimming stripped 10 bases from V and 1 base from J, with 8 bases between. The CDR3 consists of 12 residues. In nucleotides, the CDR3 is TGTGCCATCCAACTGGCCAAAAACATTCAGTACTTC. Translating it yields CAIQLAKNIQYF. The full variable domain, completed using reference TRBV2 and TRBJ2-4, is EPEVTQTPSHQVTQMGQEVILRCVPISNHLYFYWYRQILGQKVEFLVSFYNNEISEKSEIFDDQFSVERPDGSNFTLKIRSTKLEDSAMYFCAIQLAKNIQYFGAGTRLSVL.

The V gene is TRBV28, the J gene TRBJ1-6; no definite D call. This CDR3 comprises 14 residues. The V end was cut by 10 bases, the J end by 0 bases, with 10 bases between. Germline assignment: CDR1 MDHEN and CDR2 SYDVKM. CDR3 sequence (DNA): TGTGCCACCGAACGGAGCTCCTATAATTCACCCCTCCACTTT. Amino acids: CATERSSYNSPLHF. The complete variable domain, with remaining parts taken from reference TRBV28 and TRBJ1-6, reads DVKVTQSSRYLVKRTGEKVFLECVQDMDHENMFWYRQDPGLGLRLIYFSYDVKMKEKGDIPEGYSVSREKKERFSLILESASTNQTSMYLCATERSSYNSPLHFGNGTRLTVT.

The chain recombines TRBV5-1 with TRBJ1-5, with 7 positions matching TRBD1. Trimming removed 4 bases from V and 4 bases from J; junction bases left unmatched: 5. Germline lookup yields CDR1 SGHRS and CDR2 YFSETQ. This CDR3 has 14 residues. Written as DNA, the CDR3 is TGCGCCAGCAGCCTGGACAGGATGAATCAGCCCCAGCATTTT. It translates to CASSLDRMNQPQHF.

This sequence joins TRBV12-5 and TRBJ2-3; D perhaps matches TRBD2 (6 bases). This CDR3 has 15 amino acids. The germline V gene encodes CDR1 LGHNT and CDR2 FRNRAP. V was shortened by 6 bases and J by 0 bases, with 13 bases between the two germline ends. CDR3 in amino acids: CASGLSGPSTDTQYF. CDR3 in DNA: TGTGCTAGTGGCCTCAGCGGGCCTAGCACAGATACGCAGTATTTT.

V is TRBV6-5 and J is TRBJ2-1; perhaps TRBD1 as D (6 bases). V lost 8 bases to trimming and J lost 9 bases, with 14 bases between them. The CDR3 runs to 12 residues. Germline V gives CDR1 MNHEY, CDR2 SVGAGI. The DNA of the CDR3 is TGTGCCAGCGGGGGCCGGGGTGGTGAGCAGTTCTTC. Protein product: CASGGRGGEQFF.

This clone came up once. V is TRBV10-3 and J is TRBJ2-7; a possible D gene is TRBD1 (6 bases). Trimming shortened V by 3 bases and J by 4 bases, and 16 bases separated the two germline ends. Germline CDR1 ENHRY, CDR2 SYGVKD. There are 15 residues in the CDR3. CDR3 nucleotides: TGTGCCATCAGTGATAACGGCAGGGGAATGTACGAGCAGTACTTC. As protein: CAISDNGRGMYEQYF.

V is TRBV6-6 and J is TRBJ2-3; D gene ambiguous. V was clipped by 8 bases and J by 4 bases, with 13 bases between them. The CDR3 is 13 amino acids. Germline V gene data show CDR1 as MNHNY and CDR2 as SVGAGI (reference sequence). The CDR3 DNA follows: TGTGCCAGCTACACGCACAACGCAGATACGCAGTATTTT. Translating gives CASYTHNADTQYF.

This chain connects TRBV6-5 to TRBJ2-5; weak D call: TRBD2 (6 bases). CDR3 length: 13 amino acids. The V end was cut by 7 bases, the J end by 5 bases, with 14 bases between. In germline, CDR1 is MNHEY, CDR2 SVGAGI. The CDR3 loop is CASTRGSGETQYF. In DNA form, the CDR3 reads TGTGCCAGCACCCGGGGGAGCGGGGAGACCCAGTACTTC.

CDR3 region: CASSQATSGGYTQYF. CDR3 DNA sequence: TGTGCCAGCAGCCAGGCCACGAGCGGGGGTTATACGCAGTATTTT. The rearrangement joins TRBV5-6 to TRBJ2-3; 8 nucleotides match TRBD2. The CDR3 consists of 15 residues. From germline, CDR1 is SGHDT and CDR2 YYEEEE. V was clipped by 4 bases and J by 7 bases; unmatched bases: 11.

The V and J genes are TRBV7-2 and TRBJ1-2, with D possibly being TRBD1 (5 bases). The CDR3 has 18 amino acids. Between the trimmed V and J ends, which lost 7 bases and 1 base, there was a span of 25 bases. Germline CDR1 and CDR2: SGHTA and FQGNSA. The CDR3 loop reads CASTLQGRLVLNNYGYTF. The CDR3 DNA reads TGTGCCAGCACCCTTCAGGGAAGACTGGTTTTAAATAACTATGGCTACACCTTC.

This chain connects TRBV5-1 to TRBJ2-5; a weak D match, TRBD1 (6 bases). Germline CDR1 is SGHRS and CDR2 is YFSETQ. Trimming left V 0 bases short and J 5 bases short, with 14 bases between. This CDR3 has 15 residues. The CDR3 loop is CASSLAPGRGETQYF. Here the CDR3 DNA reads TGCGCCAGCAGCTTGGCCCCAGGCAGGGGTGAGACCCAGTACTTC. Together with reference TRBV5-1 and TRBJ2-5, the CDR3 gives the full variable domain: KAGVTQTPRYLIKTRGQQVTLSCSPISGHRSVSWYQQTPGQGLQFLFEYFSETQRNKGNFPGRFSGRQFSNSRSEMNVSTLELGDSALYLCASSLAPGRGETQYFGPGTRLLVL.

The rearrangement uses TRBV18 and TRBJ1-6; the D gene is possibly TRBD1 (5 bases). The germline gives CDR1 KGHSH, CDR2 LQKENI. The V end lost 3 bases, the J end lost 9 bases, and 15 bases lay between the germline ends. CDR3 size: 15 residues. The DNA for the CDR3 is TGTGCCAGCTCACCTCGGGGGGATCGGGGTTCACCCCTCCACTTT. Its translation is CASSPRGDRGSPLHF.

The chain has TRBV5-4 and TRBJ2-5, with TRBD2 identical over 9 bases. Judging by the DNA end, TRBJ2-7 fits better; the J call may be wrong. CDR3 length: 17 amino acids. Germline loops: CDR1 SGHNT, CDR2 YYREEE (reference sequence). The CDR3 sequence is CASSYAVSGGRVYEQYF. CDR3 nucleotide sequence: TGTGCCAGCAGTTATGCTGTAAGCGGGGGGCGCGTATACGAGCAGTACTTC.

Concerning this clone itself: Different DNA sequences within this sample yield the same CDR3. This chain links TRBV7-9 with TRBJ1-3, with a weak D call TRBD1 (6 bases). CDR1 and CDR2 (germline): SEHNR, FQNEAQ (reference sequence). V was cut by 3 bases and J by 4 bases, with 10 bases left in between. This CDR3 comprises 14 residues. The CDR3 DNA is TGTGCCAGCAGCTTCCAGGGGTCGGGAAACACCATATATTTT. This sequence encodes CASSFQGSGNTIYF.